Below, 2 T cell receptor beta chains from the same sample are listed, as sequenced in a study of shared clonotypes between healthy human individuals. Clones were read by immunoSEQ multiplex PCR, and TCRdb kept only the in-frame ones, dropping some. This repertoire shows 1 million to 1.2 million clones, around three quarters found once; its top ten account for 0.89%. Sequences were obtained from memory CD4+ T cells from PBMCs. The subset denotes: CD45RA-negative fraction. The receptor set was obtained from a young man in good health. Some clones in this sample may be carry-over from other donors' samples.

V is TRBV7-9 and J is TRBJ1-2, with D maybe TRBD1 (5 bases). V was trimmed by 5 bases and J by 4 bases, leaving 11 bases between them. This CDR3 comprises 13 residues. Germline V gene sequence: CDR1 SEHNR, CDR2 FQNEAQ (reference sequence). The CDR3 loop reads CASSLTESYGYTF. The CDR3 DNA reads TGTGCCAGCAGCCTGACAGAAAGCTATGGCTACACCTTC. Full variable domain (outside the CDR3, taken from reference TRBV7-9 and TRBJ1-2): DTGVSQNPRHKITKRGQNVTFRCDPISEHNRLYWYRQTLGQGPEFLTYFQNEAQLEKSRLLSDRFSAERPKGSFSTLEIQRTEQGDSAMYLCASSLTESYGYTFGSGTRLTVV.

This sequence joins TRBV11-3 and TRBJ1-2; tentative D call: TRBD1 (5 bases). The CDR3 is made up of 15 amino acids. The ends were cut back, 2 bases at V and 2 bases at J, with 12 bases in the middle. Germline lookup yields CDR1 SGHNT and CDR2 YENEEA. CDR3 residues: CASSLWGRQNYGYTF. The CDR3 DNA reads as TGTGCCAGCAGCTTATGGGGACGGCAGAACTATGGCTACACCTTC. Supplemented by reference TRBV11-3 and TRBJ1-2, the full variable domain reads EAGVVQSPRYKIIEKKQPVAFWCNPISGHNTLYWYLQNLGQGPELLIRYENEEAVDDSQLPKDRFSAERLKGVDSTLKIQPAELGDSAVYLCASSLWGRQNYGYTFGSGTRLTVV.